Below are 21 T cell receptor beta chains sequenced from a single sample in a study of post-analysis software for immune sequencing data. Unique-molecular-identifier-tagged TCR beta cDNA libraries were used. Each CDR3 protein gets one entry after TCRdb re-called the PCR reads with MiXCR. The sample lists a few hundred thousand distinct CDR3 sequences; approximately 46% were seen once. Their cognate antigens are unknown. Findings of the study overall: A few TRBV segments occurring more often in patients than controls included TRBV5-6, TRBV5-1 and TRBV20-1.

Sequencing was carried out using blood. All receptors come from a girl under 18 with multiple sclerosis.

V gene TRBV27 combines with J gene TRBJ2-2, with 7 bases that match TRBD1. The germline V gene encodes CDR1 MNHEY and CDR2 SMNVEV (reference sequence). The CDR3 contains 14 residues. V gave up 7 bases and J gave up 3 bases; unmatched junction bases: 5. In nucleotides, the CDR3 is TGTGCCAGCAACCGGGACAGACACACCGGGGAGCTGTTTTTT. It is translated as CASNRDRHTGELFF.

The chain is built from TRBV28 and TRBJ1-6; no definite D call. V lost 6 bases, J lost 7 bases, and 16 bases lay in between. The CDR3 contains 15 residues. In germline, CDR1 is MDHEN, CDR2 SYDVKM. CDR3 loop: CASSPGGNRNSPLHF. The DNA of the CDR3 is TGTGCCAGCAGCCCCGGAGGGAATAGAAATTCACCCCTCCACTTT.

The J gene is TRBJ2-3, the V gene TRBV6-2 or TRBV6-3; D ambiguous. The V gene lost 2 bases and the J gene lost 2 bases, with 8 bases spanning the gap. CDR1 is MNHEY, CDR2 SVGEGT, per germline. CDR3 length: 14 residues. CDR3: CASSYKSLTDTQYF. The CDR3 nucleotides read TGTGCCAGCAGTTACAAGTCCCTCACAGATACGCAGTATTTT.

The chain couples TRBV7-9 to TRBJ1-2; D is possibly TRBD1 (5 bases). This CDR3 comprises 13 residues. CDR1 SEHNR and CDR2 FQNEAQ come from the germline V gene (reference sequence). The V end lost 1 base, the J end lost 5 bases, and 8 bases lay between the germline ends. This chain's CDR3 is CASSLGDLYGYTF. CDR3 in DNA: TGTGCCAGCAGCTTAGGGGACCTTTATGGCTACACCTTC. Combining the CDR3 with reference TRBV7-9 and TRBJ1-2 gives the whole variable domain DTGVSQNPRHKITKRGQNVTFRCDPISEHNRLYWYRQTLGQGPEFLTYFQNEAQLEKSRLLSDRFSAERPKGSFSTLEIQRTEQGDSAMYLCASSLGDLYGYTFGSGTRLTVV.

This clonotype was counted a few times. V gene TRBV28 combines with J gene TRBJ2-5, with 9 bases that match TRBD1. The germline V gene has CDR1 MDHEN and CDR2 SYDVKM. CDR3 length: 15 amino acids. The V segment lost 4 bases and the J segment 6 bases; nucleotides outside the gene matches: 9. The CDR3 DNA reads as TGTGCCAGCAGTTCCCTCGGGACAGGGTTTCAGACCCAGTACTTC. Encoded protein: CASSSLGTGFQTQYF.

This clonotype occurred a few times. The V and J genes are TRBV12-3 or TRBV12-4 and TRBJ2-7; 8 nucleotides agree with TRBD1. The CDR3 is 15 residues long. J was trimmed by 3 bases and V by 2 bases; bases with no gene match: 6. As DNA, the CDR3 is TGTGCCAGCAGTTTATCGGGACAGGCGTACTACGAGCAGTACTTC. Translated, it gives CASSLSGQAYYEQYF.

The V gene is TRBV5-4, the J gene TRBJ2-5, with TRBD2 matching 7 bases. After removal of 4 bases from V and 5 bases from J, the junction contained 2 bases not matched to a gene. This CDR3 is 12 amino acids long. The germline V gene encodes CDR1 SGHNT and CDR2 YYREEE (reference sequence). The CDR3 sequence: CASSTGGETQYF. CDR3 bases: TGTGCCAGCAGCACCGGGGGGGAGACCCAGTACTTC.

This clonotype was detected only a few times. The chain employs TRBV7-8 and TRBJ2-3, with 13 bases matching TRBD2. Germline CDR1 and CDR2: SGHVS and FQNEAQ. The ends lost 5 bases at V and 1 base at J; junction bases unmatched: 15. The CDR3 extends over 20 amino acids. CDR3 bases: TGTGCCAGCAGCCCAAATGGGATGACTAGCGGGAGGATAGGCACAGATACGCAGTATTTT. Encoded protein: CASSPNGMTSGRIGTDTQYF.

This clonotype has more than one count but fewer than ten. The genes are TRBV6-5 and TRBJ1-2; D is unclear. V lost 10 bases, J lost 7 bases, and 16 bases lay in between. Germline lookup yields CDR1 MNHEY and CDR2 SVGAGI. This CDR3 region has 12 residues. In nucleotides, the CDR3 is TGTGCCATCCGGGCCCCTCTTGGTGGCTACACCTTC. Amino acid sequence: CAIRAPLGGYTF.

The J gene is TRBJ2-1, the V gene TRBV20-1; 8 bases align to TRBD2. V lost 4 bases, J lost 10 bases, and 18 bases stayed unmatched. Germline assignment: CDR1 DFQATT and CDR2 SNEGSKA (reference sequence). The CDR3 has 16 residues. The CDR3 is CSANPVSGITDREQFF. The DNA for the CDR3 is TGCAGTGCTAATCCAGTTAGCGGGATTACGGATAGGGAGCAGTTCTTC.

This CDR3 reads CASSPIKPGGERETQYF. Here the CDR3 DNA reads TGCGCCAGCAGCCCGATCAAACCAGGGGGCGAACGGGAGACCCAGTACTTC. V usage is TRBV4-1 and J usage is TRBJ2-7, with 8 bases identical to TRBD1. The DNA end is more similar to TRBJ2-5, so the J call may be wrong. The CDR3 runs 17 residues. Germline V lookup: CDR1 MGHRA, CDR2 YSYEKL.

This chain connects TRBV28 to TRBJ2-7; weak D call: TRBD2 (5 bases). The CDR3 loop spans 14 amino acids. Per germline, CDR1 MDHEN and CDR2 SYDVKM. V was trimmed by 8 bases and J by 2 bases, leaving 16 bases between them. In nucleotides, the CDR3 is TGTGCCAGCTACCGCGACGGGGTCACCTACGAGCAGTACTTC. Protein product: CASYRDGVTYEQYF.

This clonotype was observed a few times. This chain joins TRBV20-1 and TRBJ2-3; 7 positions match TRBD1. V was clipped by 5 bases and J by 2 bases; unmatched bases: 7. CDR1 DFQATT and CDR2 SNEGSKA come from the germline V gene (reference sequence). The CDR3 runs 14 residues. This CDR3 is CSAYRGFLTDTQYF. The CDR3 region has the DNA TGCAGTGCTTACAGGGGATTTCTCACAGATACGCAGTATTTT.

The chain is built from TRBV5-1 and TRBJ2-1; 9 bases fit TRBD1. The V and J ends lost 4 bases and 4 bases, in that order; junction bases with no gene match: 9. Germline values: CDR1 SGHRS, CDR2 YFSETQ. This CDR3 is 16 amino acids long. CDR3 amino acids: CASSGPRDRAYNEQFF. The CDR3 nucleotides read TGCGCCAGCAGCGGACCCCGGGACAGGGCTTACAATGAGCAGTTCTTC.

The gene calls are TRBV7-3 and TRBJ2-3; 9 nucleotides line up with TRBD1. Germline lookup yields CDR1 SGHTA and CDR2 FQGTGA. This CDR3 has 14 residues. V lost 6 bases, J lost 4 bases, and 5 bases stayed unmatched. CDR3 nucleotide sequence: TGTGCCAGCAGGCAAACAGGGGGCGCAGATACGCAGTATTTT. Its translation is CASRQTGGADTQYF.

This clonotype was observed a single time. V is TRBV10-3 and J is TRBJ2-3; 8 positions agree with TRBD2. CDR3 size: 13 residues. Germline V gene sequence: CDR1 ENHRY, CDR2 SYGVKD. The ends lost 11 bases at V and 2 bases at J; junction bases unmatched: 6. This chain's CDR3 is CAQKRGPTDTQYF. CDR3 DNA: TGTGCCCAGAAGCGGGGGCCCACAGATACGCAGTATTTT.

The chain uses TRBV20-1 and TRBJ2-7, with 8 positions matching TRBD2. Looked up from germline, CDR1 is DFQATT and CDR2 is SNEGSKA (reference sequence). The trim removed 3 bases at V and 2 bases at J, leaving 6 bases unmatched. This CDR3 is 14 amino acids long. DNA of the CDR3: TGCAGTGCTAGCGGGAGGGCCGGGACCTACGAGCAGTACTTC. This sequence encodes CSASGRAGTYEQYF.

The chain combines TRBV7-2 with TRBJ2-1; D not resolved. The CDR3 loop spans 15 amino acids. Germline loops: CDR1 SGHTA, CDR2 FQGNSA. Trimming took 2 bases from V and 2 from J, leaving 10 bases between them. CDR3 nucleotides: TGTGCCAGCAGCTTATATCAGGACCCCTACAATGAGCAGTTCTTC. Translating it yields CASSLYQDPYNEQFF.

V gene TRBV6-5 combines with J gene TRBJ2-3, with 11 bases matching TRBD2. Germline values: CDR1 MNHEY, CDR2 SVGAGI. This CDR3 is 15 amino acids long. V trimming: 6 bases; J trimming: 5 bases; junction bases outside the gene matches: 7. CDR3 loop: CASRKQGLAGDTQYF. The CDR3, as DNA: TGTGCCAGCAGGAAGCAAGGACTAGCGGGAGATACGCAGTATTTT.

This CDR3 is CASSQDGWQSIYEQYF. The CDR3 coding sequence is TGCGCCAGCAGCCAAGATGGCTGGCAGTCAATCTACGAGCAGTACTTC. The chain uses TRBV4-1 and TRBJ2-7, with D hard to call. V lost 0 bases to trimming and J lost 3 bases, with 15 bases between them. The CDR3 loop spans 16 amino acids. Germline V gives CDR1 MGHRA, CDR2 YSYEKL.

This clonotype was seen more than once but under ten times. The chain employs TRBV5-5 and TRBJ1-1; the match to TRBD1 covers 8 bases. The CDR3 runs 14 residues. V gave up 2 bases and J gave up 4 bases; unmatched junction bases: 4. Germline V gene data show CDR1 as SGHKS and CDR2 as YYEKEE (reference sequence). As DNA, the CDR3 is TGTGCCAGCAGCTTCGGACAGGGTGGCACTGAAGCTTTCTTT. This codes for CASSFGQGGTEAFF.